Listed below are T cell receptor beta chains from one sample, sequenced in a study of neurological immune-mediated disorders. A single record per CDR3 protein comes from TCRdb applying MiXCR to the 5' RACE reads. Seen here are tens of thousands of distinct CDR3 sequences, roughly 10% observed once, and the top ten hold about 1.6%. The sequencing input was PBMCs. The receptors shown here come from a woman aged 40 to 50 in good health. The conserved cysteine and the conserved F or W are not part of the CDR3 here. Clone sizes are given selectively: once, few, many, or a class where the clone is expanded.

J gene: TRBJ2-5; V gene: TRBV7-3; clone size: few; CDR3 protein: ASSFGGRETQY
J gene: TRBJ2-7; V gene: TRBV29-1; clone size: many; CDR3 protein: SVRTGSSSYEQY
J gene: TRBJ2-1; V gene: TRBV7-2; clone size: many; CDR3 protein: ASNKMGQGAYNEQF
J gene: TRBJ1-2; V gene: TRBV6-5; clone size: many; CDR3 protein: ASRFGTYYGYT
J gene: TRBJ2-3; V gene: TRBV6-4; clone size: many; CDR3 protein: ASSDSEGGTDTQY
J gene: TRBJ2-3; V gene: TRBV20-1; clone size: many; CDR3 protein: SALIQGSTDTQY
J gene: TRBJ1-4; V gene: TRBV7-8; clone size: many; CDR3 protein: ASSPTGSPGKLF
J gene: TRBJ2-3; V gene: TRBV18; clone size: many; CDR3 protein: ASSFVSVDTQY
J gene: TRBJ2-5; V gene: TRBV18; clone size: many; CDR3 protein: ASSPLQGRVGETQY
J gene: TRBJ2-5; V gene: TRBV5-1; clone size: many; CDR3 protein: ASSTGPQETQY
J gene: TRBJ1-1; V gene: TRBV5-1; clone size: many; CDR3 protein: ASSLLGQGDTEAF
J gene: TRBJ2-2; V gene: TRBV7-3; clone size: many; CDR3 protein: ASSSAGQGRTGELF
J gene: TRBJ1-1; V gene: TRBV29-1; clone size: many; CDR3 protein: SVGDRNGNTEAF
J gene: TRBJ1-1; V gene: TRBV10-2; clone size: many; CDR3 protein: ASRDRGAWAKAF
J gene: TRBJ2-1; V gene: TRBV20-1; clone size: many; CDR3 protein: SATDWFSSYNEQF
J gene: TRBJ2-7; V gene: TRBV7-9; clone size: many; CDR3 protein: ASSLFQAEQY
J gene: TRBJ2-1; V gene: TRBV5-1; clone size: many; CDR3 protein: ASSFLPVGSGGYNEQF
J gene: TRBJ2-7; V gene: TRBV29-1; clone size: many; CDR3 protein: SVRGAGASYEQY
J gene: TRBJ1-6; V gene: TRBV10-3; clone size: many; CDR3 protein: AISESPMGNSPLH
J gene: TRBJ2-3; V gene: TRBV6-2/TRBV6-3; clone size: many; CDR3 protein: ASSYPSKGRGASDTQY
J gene: TRBJ1-2; V gene: TRBV27; clone size: many; CDR3 protein: ASSQTGGYGYT
J gene: TRBJ1-6; V gene: TRBV4-3; clone size: few; CDR3 protein: ASSSDRDEYSPLH
J gene: TRBJ2-5; V gene: TRBV7-8; clone size: many; CDR3 protein: ASSPRRSQETQY
J gene: TRBJ2-7; V gene: TRBV5-1; clone size: few; CDR3 protein: ASSKAGGVSYEQY
J gene: TRBJ2-1; V gene: TRBV24-1; clone size: many; CDR3 protein: ATSDPVSVNEQF
J gene: TRBJ2-5; V gene: TRBV5-1; clone size: many; CDR3 protein: ASSLGRGETQY
J gene: TRBJ2-7; V gene: TRBV5-1; clone size: many; CDR3 protein: ASSLSPGQGIYEQY
J gene: TRBJ1-2; V gene: TRBV12-3/TRBV12-4; clone size: NA; CDR3 protein: ASTPSGPPLPYVYT
J gene: TRBJ2-5; V gene: TRBV5-1; clone size: many; CDR3 protein: ASRRVTGETQY
J gene: TRBJ1-2; V gene: TRBV12-3/TRBV12-4; clone size: many; CDR3 protein: ASSSFVGSGGYT